Described below is a single T cell receptor (beta chain) sequence and its context. Antigen specificity is unknown. The sample originates from a study of cytomegalovirus exposure and HLA in healthy donors. As for the study in general: From about 180 million T cells, an earlier analysis saw roughly 120 million unique TCR beta sequences.

V shed 0 bases and J shed 5 bases, with 20 bases lying between them. The CDR3 covers 17 residues. Per germline, CDR1 SEHNR and CDR2 FQNEAQ (reference sequence). PCR amplification relied on 60 Vbeta primers (plus 13 Jbeta primers). Here immunoSEQ multiplex PCR was the method, and the copy in TCRdb shows in-frame clones only, minus some. The sample consists of 150,000 to 200,000 clones, around three quarters of them appearing once. Points from the study as a whole: The study assumed roughly uniform donor sequencing depth for presence/absence analyses. The authors excluded some V segments, including TRBV6-2 and TRBV6-3, as indistinguishable. By HLA locus, TCR association rates varied in a later analysis, with DRB1 showing the most and HLA-C the fewest.

This chain joins TRBV7-9 and TRBJ2-7, with D possibly being TRBD2 (6 bases). The sample comprised PBMCs. This sequence was found in a man between 40 and 49 years old in good health and CMV-seronegative. The CDR3 loop reads CASSLAPRAGRVNEQYF. The CDR3 nucleotides read TGTGCCAGCAGCTTAGCGCCAAGGGCGGGAAGGGTGAACGAGCAGTACTTC.